A single TCR beta chain is shown here with its context. Its cognate antigen is unknown. The record originates from a study of blood T cells in healthy people across ages. Whole-study results and caveats: TCR beta diversity per million T cells fell roughly linearly with age.

Trimming took 8 bases from V and 2 from J, leaving 12 bases between them. The germline gives CDR1 LGHNT, CDR2 FRNRAP. There are 13 residues in the CDR3. A second PCR of 7 to 11 cycles used a sample-barcoded 5' primer and a J-beta primer mix. A template-switch adaptor with 12 random nucleotides tagged each cDNA molecule. Each sample yielded at least 3 million CDR3-containing paired-end reads. TCRdb ran MiXCR on the 5' RACE reads and lists one entry per CDR3 protein. The sample includes some 1,800,000 distinct CDR3 sequences, approximately 39% of them seen just once. The V and J genes are TRBV12-5 and TRBJ1-1, with D uncertain. The sample taken for sequencing was blood. The sequence derives from a human donor in good health. As DNA, the CDR3 is TGTGCTAGTTTTGATGTGCGAAACACTGAAGCTTTCTTT. Its protein product is CASFDVRNTEAFF.